This T cell receptor beta chain is drawn from a study of OX40 agonist ivuxolimab in advanced cancers. Study-level points and caveats: Clonal expansion among partial responders at 0.1-3.0 mg/kg ranked near the lowest.

At cycle 4 day 1, cycle 7 day 1, and baseline, blood was sampled. The CDR3 length is 16 residues. Between the trimmed V and J ends, which lost 0 bases and 0 bases, there was a span of 7 bases. Germline V lookup: CDR1 SGHKS, CDR2 YYEKEE (reference sequence). Sequencing was performed with immunoSEQ multiplex PCR; in TCRdb, only in-frame clones are kept and a portion is missing. Of under 30,000 clones in the sample, around 85% were seen once. Notes on this clone: Its antigen is undetermined.

This sequence was found in an adult with an advanced solid tumor such as melanoma, head and neck, liver or kidney cancer. This chain connects TRBV5-5 to TRBJ2-6; D call uncertain. Here the sequenced sample was CD4+ or CD8+ T cells sorted from blood, taken in a trial of the OX40 agonist ivuxolimab. CDR3 protein: CASSLETSSGANVLTF. The CDR3 bases are TGTGCCAGCAGCTTGGAAACGAGCTCTGGGGCCAACGTCCTGACTTTC.